Shown below are 7 T cell receptor beta chains from a single sample sequenced in a study of identical twins. TCRdb re-called the 5' RACE reads with MiXCR, one entry per CDR3 protein. The sample lists about 220,000 distinct CDR3 sequences; 6% to 8.5% were seen once. The same data also went into a second study, on yellow fever vaccine responses in identical twins.

Material: CD8+ T cells sorted from blood. These receptors were obtained from a woman aged 18-29 years in good health.

This clonotype turned up a few times. The V and J genes are TRBV20-1 and TRBJ2-4; D possibly corresponds to TRBD2 (5 bases). The V and J ends lost 5 bases and 7 bases respectively, with 15 bases between them. Germline values: CDR1 DFQATT, CDR2 SNEGSKA (reference sequence). The CDR3 spans 13 residues. The CDR3 coding sequence is TGCAGTGCTTCGCGGACCGGGATCAACATTCAGTACTTC. As protein: CSASRTGINIQYF.

This clonotype was seen more than once but under ten times. The V gene is TRBV15, the J gene TRBJ1-5; D might be TRBD1 (6 bases). Germline CDR1 reads LNHNV; CDR2 reads YYDKDF (reference sequence). Trimming cost V 3 bases and J 3 bases, with 12 bases left between them. The CDR3 extends over 15 amino acids. CDR3 sequence: CATSRGRDNNQPQHF. CDR3 sequence (DNA): TGTGCCACCAGCAGGGGCCGGGACAACAATCAGCCCCAGCATTTT.

The J gene is TRBJ2-3, the V gene TRBV28; 14 bases match TRBD2. Per the germline V gene, CDR1 is MDHEN and CDR2 is SYDVKM. The CDR3 is 19 residues long. The trim removed 5 bases at V and 0 bases at J, leaving 10 bases unmatched. The DNA for the CDR3 is TGTGCCAGCAGTACCCCGACTAGCGGGAGGGTGACTAGCACAGATACGCAGTATTTT. Amino acids: CASSTPTSGRVTSTDTQYF.

This clonotype has just a few counts. The V and J genes are TRBV5-1 and TRBJ2-7, with D uncertain. The CDR3 consists of 16 residues. V dropped 0 bases and J dropped 3 bases, with 16 bases sitting between them. Germline V gene data show CDR1 as SGHRS and CDR2 as YFSETQ. The CDR3 DNA is TGCGCCAGCAGCTTGGTGGCCGCAAGTGGGGACTACGAGCAGTACTTC. This codes for CASSLVAASGDYEQYF.

The chain is built from TRBV10-1 and TRBJ2-1; 8 nucleotides match TRBD2. With 3 bases clipped from V and 5 bases from J, the junction kept 12 bases outside the gene matches. Germline-derived CDR1 and CDR2 are WNHNN and SYGVQD (reference sequence). The CDR3 spans 17 residues. In nucleotides, the CDR3 is TGCGCCAGCAGTGATCCGGGTAGCGGGAAGGGAAACAATGAGCAGTTCTTC. Translation: CASSDPGSGKGNNEQFF.

The V gene is TRBV28, the J gene TRBJ2-7; 9 positions agree with TRBD2. The ends lost 7 bases at V and 6 bases at J; junction bases unmatched: 16. The CDR3 totals 16 residues. Germline V gives CDR1 MDHEN, CDR2 SYDVKM. The CDR3 is CASTPPLSGGPPEQYF. CDR3 nucleotide sequence: TGTGCCAGCACCCCCCCCCTTAGCGGGGGACCGCCCGAGCAGTACTTC.

This clonotype was counted only a few times. The V and J genes are TRBV20-1 and TRBJ1-2, with D possibly TRBD1 on 5 matching bases. Trimming removed 6 bases at V and 4 bases at J, with 24 bases between. CDR3 length: 16 amino acids. CDR1 DFQATT and CDR2 SNEGSKA come from the germline V gene (reference sequence). CDR3 residues: CSAYNVTTGWGYGYTF. The CDR3 DNA is TGCAGTGCCTACAACGTCACCACAGGCTGGGGCTATGGCTACACCTTC.